Shown below are 31 T cell receptor beta chains from a single sample sequenced in a study of blood T cell repertoires in COVID-19. Libraries were prepared by immunoSEQ multiplex PCR; TCRdb keeps only in-frame clonotypes and omits some of them. The sample includes roughly 140,000 clones, less than 90% of them seen just once. Sequenced input: peripheral blood. The receptors originated from a human donor in a cohort sampled during active COVID-19.

This clone was detected a few times. The chain employs TRBV19 and TRBJ1-5; D possibly corresponds to TRBD1 (6 bases). V was cut by 7 bases and J by 3 bases, with 16 bases left in between. Germline values: CDR1 LNHDA, CDR2 SQIVND (reference sequence). This CDR3 region has 15 residues. CDR3 in DNA: TGTGCCAGTAAGAGGGGGACCCTGACCAATCAGCCCCAGCATTTT. Its protein product is CASKRGTLTNQPQHF.

This clone was seen only a few times. The chain recombines TRBV10-3 with TRBJ2-7; 9 bases align to TRBD1. CDR1 is ENHRY and CDR2 is SYGVKD in the germline V gene. V lost 4 bases and J lost 4; bases outside the gene matches: 8. This CDR3 comprises 15 residues. The CDR3, as DNA: TGTGCCATCAGTGTGGCCGGGACAGGGAGATACGAGCAGTACTTC. This codes for CAISVAGTGRYEQYF.

This chain connects TRBV3-1 (or the pseudogene TRBV3-2) to TRBJ1-6; D is possibly TRBD1 (6 bases). V dropped 3 bases and J dropped 7 bases, with 13 bases sitting between them. The germline gives CDR1 LGHDT, CDR2 YNNKEL (reference sequence). CDR3 length equals 15 residues. CDR3 loop: CASSQGGAQNSPLHF. In nucleotides, the CDR3 is TGTGCCAGCAGCCAGGGGGGGGCCCAGAATTCACCCCTCCACTTT.

There are a few counts of this clone. This chain links TRBV27 with TRBJ1-6, with a tentative D call TRBD1 (6 bases). Germline V gene sequence: CDR1 MNHEY, CDR2 SMNVEV (reference sequence). The CDR3 has 15 residues. V gave up 4 bases and J gave up 8 bases, with 15 bases separating them. Here the CDR3 reads CASSSVRGLDSPLHF. The CDR3 DNA is TGTGCCAGCAGTTCAGTCAGGGGTCTGGATTCACCCCTCCACTTT.

The chain joins TRBV6-5 to TRBJ1-2; D remains unclear. Germline V CDR1 and CDR2: MNHEY, SVGAGI. The CDR3 runs 14 residues. The V end lost 7 bases, the J end lost 10 bases, and 22 bases lay between the germline ends. The CDR3 protein is CASTPGMADQFYTF. CDR3 DNA: TGTGCCAGCACCCCCGGGATGGCTGACCAGTTCTACACCTTC.

V gene TRBV11-3 combines with J gene TRBJ1-2, with 7 bases identical to TRBD1. V was pared by 5 bases and J by 3 bases, with 3 bases of the junction left unmatched. The CDR3 totals 13 residues. Germline CDR1 SGHNT, CDR2 YENEEA. The CDR3 DNA is TGTGCCAGCAGCAAGACAGGGTACTATGGCTACACCTTC. It specifies CASSKTGYYGYTF.

This clone was observed many times. V gene TRBV28 combines with J gene TRBJ2-1; D unclear. Between the trimmed V and J ends, which lost 5 bases and 5 bases, there was a span of 10 bases. This CDR3 comprises 13 residues. Germline CDR1 reads MDHEN; CDR2 reads SYDVKM. CDR3 nucleotides: TGTGCCAGCAGTCCCCCCCCAAACAATGAGCAGTTCTTC. Protein sequence: CASSPPPNNEQFF.

The chain employs TRBV2 and TRBJ2-7; TRBD2 might be the D (6 bases). The CDR3 extends over 16 amino acids. V was clipped by 3 bases and J by 7 bases, with 22 bases between them. Germline lookup yields CDR1 SNHLY and CDR2 FYNNEI. For the CDR3, the DNA is TGTGCCAGCAGTGAGATGGGTTTTGGCGGGGAAGGAGAGCAGTACTTC. Translated: CASSEMGFGGEGEQYF.

CDR3 DNA sequence: TGTGCCAGCAGCCCGGGACAGCTTAATGAAAAACTGTTTTTT. Amino acid sequence: CASSPGQLNEKLFF. This chain joins TRBV3-1 (or the pseudogene TRBV3-2) and TRBJ1-4, with 7 bases lining up with TRBD1. This CDR3 is 14 amino acids long. Unmatched junction bases numbered 3, after V lost 4 bases and J lost 4 bases. Germline CDR1 and CDR2: LGHDT and YNNKEL (reference sequence).

The chain links TRBV6-2 or TRBV6-3 to TRBJ1-1; D possibly corresponds to TRBD1 (5 bases). The germline V gene has CDR1 MNHEY and CDR2 SVGEGT. There are 17 residues in the CDR3. Deletions cut 6 bases from V and 0 bases from J, with 20 bases between. CDR3 DNA: TGTGCCAGCAGCCTAGCAGGGTCCGTGGGGATGAACACTGAAGCTTTCTTT. This gives the protein CASSLAGSVGMNTEAFF.

The chain uses TRBV24-1 and TRBJ2-1; weak D call: TRBD2 (5 bases). Between the trimmed V and J ends, which lost 5 bases and 8 bases, there was a span of 12 bases. Germline CDR1 is KGHDR and CDR2 is SFDVKD. The CDR3 runs to 13 residues. CDR3 coding DNA: TGTGCCACCAGTGGTCATGGAGGTTATGAGCAGTTCTTC. This sequence encodes CATSGHGGYEQFF.

The J gene is TRBJ1-4, the V gene TRBV5-1, with 8 bases lining up with TRBD1. The germline gives CDR1 SGHRS, CDR2 YFSETQ. This CDR3 is 15 amino acids long. Trimming cost V 0 bases and J 7 bases; bases outside gene matches: 5. CDR3 amino acids: CASSLGPGGPEKLFF. DNA for the CDR3: TGCGCCAGCAGCTTGGGACCAGGGGGCCCTGAAAAACTGTTTTTT.

The chain employs TRBV6-4 and TRBJ1-4; D is possibly TRBD1 (5 bases). Trimming removed 11 bases from V and 6 bases from J, with 19 bases in between. The CDR3 spans 14 residues. Germline V gene lookup returns CDR1 MRHNA and CDR2 SNTAGT. The CDR3 region has the DNA TGTGCCGGCCAAAGGGGCAGACGGCATGAAAAACTGTTTTTT. As protein: CAGQRGRRHEKLFF.

The V call is TRBV20-1, the J call TRBJ1-1, with D perhaps TRBD1 (5 bases). This CDR3 has 14 residues. Looked up from germline, CDR1 is DFQATT and CDR2 is SNEGSKA (reference sequence). Trimming shortened V by 3 bases and J by 5 bases, and 16 bases separated the two germline ends. CDR3 bases: TGCAGTGCTAGTCGCCCGGAAAGGGGAACTGAAGCTTTCTTT. Translated: CSASRPERGTEAFF.

The rearrangement joins TRBV6-4 to TRBJ2-7, with a tentative D call TRBD2 (5 bases). V was trimmed by 5 bases and J by 3 bases, leaving 11 bases between them. This CDR3 comprises 13 residues. Germline CDR1 MRHNA, CDR2 SNTAGT. The CDR3 spells CASSSEVGYEQYF. The CDR3 nucleotides are TGTGCCAGCAGTTCGGAGGTGGGCTACGAGCAGTACTTC.

This rearrangement joins TRBV6-2 or TRBV6-3 to TRBJ2-6; a possible D gene is TRBD1 (5 bases). The length of the CDR3 is 15 residues. Per germline, CDR1 MNHEY and CDR2 SVGEGT. Between the trimmed V and J ends, which lost 6 bases and 2 bases, there was a span of 11 bases. CDR3 DNA: TGTGCCAGCAGCAACCGACAGACTGGGGCCAACGTCCTGACTTTC. This translates into CASSNRQTGANVLTF.

This clone came up once. The J gene is TRBJ1-1, the V gene TRBV12-3 or TRBV12-4; 8 nucleotides line up with TRBD1. J lost 11 bases, V lost 6 bases, and 8 bases had no gene match. CDR3 size: 12 residues. CDR3 sequence: CASRFDRGSAFF. The CDR3 coding sequence is TGTGCCAGCAGATTCGACAGGGGCTCGGCTTTCTTT.

The gene calls are TRBV7-2 and TRBJ2-3, with 8 bases lining up with TRBD2. With 5 bases clipped from V and 4 bases from J, the junction kept 11 bases outside the gene matches. The CDR3 contains 16 residues. Germline CDR1 and CDR2: SGHTA and FQGNSA. This chain's CDR3 is CASSPSRGGRADTQYF. CDR3 nucleotides: TGTGCCAGCAGCCCCAGTCGGGGGGGCAGGGCAGATACGCAGTATTTT. The full variable domain, in which reference TRBV7-2 and TRBJ2-3 provide the parts outside the CDR3, is GAGVSQSPSNKVTEKGKDVELRCDPISGHTALYWYRQSLGQGLEFLIYFQGNSAPDKSGLPSDRFSAERTGGSVSTLTIQRTQQEDSAVYLCASSPSRGGRADTQYFGPGTRLTVL.

The chain is built from TRBV7-9 and TRBJ1-4; D possibly corresponds to TRBD1 (6 bases). The germline CDR1 and CDR2 sequences are SEHNR and FQNEAQ (reference sequence). The length of the CDR3 is 18 residues. The V and J ends lost 3 bases and 3 bases respectively, with 20 bases between them. CDR3 region: CASSFAPPGVDPNEKLFF. CDR3 DNA sequence: TGTGCCAGCAGCTTTGCCCCGCCAGGGGTGGATCCTAATGAAAAACTGTTTTTT.

This clone has a handful of counts. CDR3 sequence (DNA): TGTGCCAGCAGTTACACAGGGGTGGGTGAGCAGTTCTTC. Amino acid sequence: CASSYTGVGEQFF. This sequence joins TRBV6-2 or TRBV6-3 and TRBJ2-1; 7 bases map to TRBD1. In germline, CDR1 is MNHEY, CDR2 SVGEGT. The CDR3 runs 13 residues. Germline trimming cut 2 bases from V and 9 bases from J; bases unmatched to any gene: 4.

The V call is TRBV6-5, the J call TRBJ2-1; 7 nucleotides line up with TRBD2. The V gene end was trimmed by 2 bases and the J gene end by 10 bases; junction bases not matched to a gene: 8. Germline-derived CDR1 and CDR2 are MNHEY and SVGAGI. This CDR3 has 14 residues. This CDR3 reads CASSYGRGKKEQFF. DNA of the CDR3: TGTGCCAGCAGTTACGGGCGGGGGAAAAAAGAGCAGTTCTTC.

The rearrangement links TRBV19 to TRBJ1-1; possibly TRBD1 for D (6 bases). This CDR3 has 13 residues. Germline V lookup: CDR1 LNHDA, CDR2 SQIVND (reference sequence). The germline V and J ends were trimmed by 6 bases and 5 bases, with 13 bases remaining between them. The CDR3 nucleotides read TGTGCCAGTAGGACGGGGGGCAGTACTGAAGCTTTCTTT. Translating it yields CASRTGGSTEAFF.

The chain couples TRBV18 to TRBJ1-1, with TRBD1 as a possible D gene (6 bases). Germline CDR1 is KGHSH and CDR2 is LQKENI. The CDR3 covers 15 residues. V lost 3 bases and J 4 bases, leaving 15 bases between the germline ends. The CDR3 loop is CASSPFKGDGTEAFF. DNA of the CDR3: TGTGCCAGCTCACCTTTTAAGGGGGATGGCACTGAAGCTTTCTTT.

The chain employs TRBV11-2 and TRBJ2-1; no clear D gene. Trimming took 4 bases from V and 8 from J, leaving 9 bases between them. Germline assignment: CDR1 SGHAT and CDR2 FQNNGV. The CDR3 runs to 12 residues. For the CDR3, the DNA is TGTGCCAGCAGCTCGATGGGCGATGAGCAGTTCTTC. Translation gives CASSSMGDEQFF.

The J gene is TRBJ2-1, the V gene TRBV5-1; 8 bases are a match to TRBD2. The CDR3 contains 16 residues. CDR1 and CDR2 from the germline V gene are SGHRS and YFSETQ. V trimming: 0 bases; J trimming: 0 bases; junction bases outside the gene matches: 2. CDR3: CASSLGAGGSYNEQFF. CDR3 in DNA: TGCGCCAGCAGCTTGGGGGCGGGGGGCTCCTACAATGAGCAGTTCTTC.

The chain is built from TRBV7-3 and TRBJ2-3; TRBD2 matches at 11 bases. Germline CDR1 reads SGHTA; CDR2 reads FQGTGA. J gave up 1 base and V 1 base, and 4 bases lay outside the gene matches. CDR3 length: 17 amino acids. CDR3 bases: TGTGCCAGCAGCTTAATGTCACTAGCGGGGGGCACAGATACGCAGTATTTT. As protein: CASSLMSLAGGTDTQYF.

The rearrangement joins TRBV12-3 or TRBV12-4 to TRBJ2-7, with 8 bases lining up with TRBD2. The J segment lost 5 bases and the V segment lost 4 bases, leaving 4 bases of the junction unmatched. The CDR3 is 13 amino acids. The CDR3 loop reads CASSSGGANEQYF. The CDR3 coding sequence is TGTGCCAGCAGTTCCGGGGGGGCTAACGAGCAGTACTTC.

The chain recombines TRBV19 with TRBJ1-1; 9 bases align to TRBD1. The germline V gene has CDR1 LNHDA and CDR2 SQIVND (reference sequence). The CDR3 runs to 16 residues. V trimming: 6 bases; J trimming: 6 bases; junction bases outside the gene matches: 14. As DNA, the CDR3 is TGTGCCAGTAGACCTTGGACAGGGGCAGGTGGGCCTGAAGCTTTCTTT. As protein: CASRPWTGAGGPEAFF.

The chain carries TRBV2 and TRBJ2-1; 7 nucleotides align to TRBD1. Germline CDR1 is SNHLY and CDR2 is FYNNEI. The length of the CDR3 is 11 residues. Trimming cost V 6 bases and J 7 bases; bases outside gene matches: 0. The CDR3 here is CASRQGNEQFF. The CDR3 DNA sequence: TGTGCCAGCAGACAGGGGAATGAGCAGTTCTTC.

The chain couples TRBV11-2 to TRBJ1-3; D is perhaps TRBD1 (6 bases). The V gene lost 5 bases and the J gene lost 4 bases, with 9 bases spanning the gap. CDR1 and CDR2 from the germline V gene are SGHAT and FQNNGV. The CDR3 totals 13 residues. CDR3 coding DNA: TGTGCCAGCAGCCCCGGACAGGGAAACACCATATATTTT. Its protein product is CASSPGQGNTIYF. Together with reference TRBV11-2 and TRBJ1-3, the CDR3 gives the full variable domain: EAGVAQSPRYKIIEKRQSVAFWCNPISGHATLYWYQQILGQGPKLLIQFQNNGVVDDSQLPKDRFSAERLKGVDSTLKIQPAKLEDSAVYLCASSPGQGNTIYFGEGSWLTVV.

The J gene is TRBJ1-2, the V gene TRBV9; 8 positions match TRBD1. The V gene end was trimmed by 0 bases and the J gene end by 2 bases; junction bases not matched to a gene: 0. The germline V gene has CDR1 SGDLS and CDR2 YYNGEE. CDR3 size: 14 residues. The CDR3 sequence is CASSVGTGNYGYTF. The CDR3 DNA sequence: TGTGCCAGCAGCGTAGGGACAGGGAACTATGGCTACACCTTC. Filled out from reference TRBV9 and TRBJ1-2, the complete variable domain reads DSGVTQTPKHLITATGQRVTLRCSPRSGDLSVYWYQQSLDQGLQFLIQYYNGEERAKGNILERFSAQQFPDLHSELNLSSLELGDSALYFCASSVGTGNYGYTFGSGTRLTVV.